The 21 T cell receptor beta chains below were found in one sample sequenced in a study of blood T cells in healthy people across ages. A sample-barcoded 5' primer and a J-beta primer mix were used in a second PCR of about 7 to 12 cycles. From the 5' RACE reads, TCRdb called clonotypes with MiXCR, one entry per CDR3 protein. This table has around 870,000 distinct CDR3 sequences, under 30% appearing once. The material sequenced was blood. The receptors stem from a woman older than 75 in good health.

This clonotype has a count of ten or more. The chain uses TRBV6-1 and TRBJ2-5; no clear D. The ends were cut back, 6 bases at V and 4 bases at J, with 15 bases in the middle. The CDR3 extends over 14 amino acids. Per germline, CDR1 MNHNS and CDR2 SASEGT. The CDR3 sequence is CASSRMGFSETQYF. For the CDR3, the DNA is TGTGCCAGCAGCCGAATGGGGTTCTCAGAGACCCAGTACTTC.

This clonotype was found a few times. V is TRBV2 and J is TRBJ1-5; a weak D match, TRBD1 (6 bases). From germline, CDR1 is SNHLY and CDR2 FYNNEI. The CDR3 extends over 14 amino acids. Between the trimmed V and J ends, which lost 6 bases and 3 bases, there was a span of 12 bases. CDR3: CASRPDRFNQPQHF. The CDR3 coding sequence is TGTGCCAGCAGGCCGGACAGATTCAATCAGCCCCAGCATTTT.

This clonotype was detected many times. The V gene is TRBV7-9, the J gene TRBJ2-3; 14 nucleotides line up with TRBD2. Per germline, CDR1 SEHNR and CDR2 FQNEAQ (reference sequence). With 5 bases clipped from V and 6 bases from J, the junction kept 10 bases outside the gene matches. This CDR3 is 17 amino acids long. CDR3 sequence reads: CASSRRTSGGISDTQYF. As DNA, the CDR3 is TGTGCCAGCAGCCGTCGGACTAGCGGGGGGATCTCGGATACGCAGTATTTT.

At least ten counts were recorded for this clonotype. V and J are TRBV7-2 and TRBJ2-5; D possibly matches TRBD1 or TRBD2 (5 bases each). The CDR3 is made up of 14 amino acids. Germline CDR1 reads SGHTA; CDR2 reads FQGNSA. The germline V and J ends were trimmed by 5 bases and 2 bases, with 12 bases remaining between them. The CDR3 coding sequence is TGTGCCAGCAGCCAGAAATGGGGGCAAGAGACCCAGTACTTC. The encoded protein is CASSQKWGQETQYF.

This clonotype was seen ten or more times. The rearrangement joins TRBV7-2 to TRBJ1-2; no clear D gene. This CDR3 spans 14 amino acids. Between the trimmed V and J ends, which lost 5 bases and 8 bases, there was a span of 18 bases. The germline V gene encodes CDR1 SGHTA and CDR2 FQGNSA. The CDR3 region is CASSGPTGLGGYTF. CDR3 in DNA: TGTGCCAGCAGCGGCCCGACCGGGCTGGGGGGCTACACCTTC.

This clonotype has just a few counts. The chain joins TRBV20-1 to TRBJ1-1; no definite D call. The CDR3 has 13 amino acids. The ends were cut back, 2 bases at V and 0 bases at J, with 7 bases in the middle. CDR1 is DFQATT and CDR2 is SNEGSKA in the germline V gene (reference sequence). Written as DNA, the CDR3 is TGCAGTGCTAGAATCCGCCTGAACACTGAAGCTTTCTTT. Protein sequence: CSARIRLNTEAFF.

The table lists this clonotype with many counts. The V gene is TRBV7-2, the J gene TRBJ2-1; the match to TRBD2 covers 12 bases. The CDR3 contains 19 residues. V shed 2 bases and J 1 base; nucleotides not matched to a gene: 9. The germline V gene has CDR1 SGHTA and CDR2 FQGNSA. The CDR3 protein is CASSLPSGGAGQSYNEQFF. CDR3 coding DNA: TGTGCCAGCAGCTTACCTAGCGGGGGGGCGGGTCAATCCTACAATGAGCAGTTCTTC.

This clonotype has more than one count but fewer than ten. It may be a read error: a sequence one base away is much more abundant. This chain uses TRBV7-2 with TRBJ2-1; 7 positions agree with TRBD2. Germline values: CDR1 SGHTA, CDR2 FQGNSA. There are 14 residues in the CDR3. Trimming removed 6 bases from V and 9 bases from J; junction bases left unmatched: 11. Here the CDR3 reads CASRAGDRRGEQFF. In DNA form, the CDR3 reads TGTGCCAGCAGGGCGGGGGACCGTAGAGGTGAGCAGTTCTTC.

This clonotype turned up a few times. This chain connects TRBV20-1 to TRBJ1-6, with TRBD1 matching 9 bases. CDR1 is DFQATT, CDR2 SNEGSKA, per germline (reference sequence). V lost 4 bases to trimming and J lost 5 bases; unmatched junction nucleotides: 6. The CDR3 contains 15 residues. DNA for the CDR3: TGCAGTGCTACCGCGGACAGGGGAAATAATTCACCCCTCCACTTT. Protein: CSATADRGNNSPLHF.

This clonotype has at least ten counts. The V call is TRBV12-3 or TRBV12-4, the J call TRBJ2-1, with a tentative D call TRBD1 (5 bases). Trimming removed 3 bases at V and 8 bases at J, with 11 bases between. This CDR3 has 13 amino acids. The CDR3 DNA follows: TGTGCCAGCAGTTTGGTAGGGGTCGATGAGCAGTTCTTC. Protein sequence: CASSLVGVDEQFF.

The J gene is TRBJ2-5, the V gene TRBV27; D tentatively fits TRBD1 or TRBD2 (7 bases each). The last part of the DNA fits TRBJ2-7 better; the J call may be wrong. This CDR3 comprises 16 residues. Germline-derived CDR1 and CDR2 are MNHEY and SMNVEV (reference sequence). As DNA, the CDR3 is TGTGCCAGCAGTTTATCGGGTGGCAGGGGGAGGGACGAGCAGTACTTC. It specifies CASSLSGGRGRDEQYF.

In regard to this clonotype: The junction shows a germline mismatch at one end, possibly a read error. The rearrangement uses TRBV27 and TRBJ1-1; 8 bases fit TRBD1. The CDR3 contains 15 residues. The germline gives CDR1 MNHEY, CDR2 SMNVEV (reference sequence). DNA of the CDR3: TGTGCCAGCAGTCATGACCTCAGGGGGCCTACTGAAACTTTCTTT. This codes for CASSHDLRGPTETFF.

The chain recombines TRBV9 with TRBJ1-4; a possible D gene is TRBD1 (5 bases). CDR1 is SGDLS and CDR2 is YYNGEE in the germline V gene. CDR3 length equals 16 residues. V dropped 1 base and J dropped 8 bases, with 18 bases sitting between them. The CDR3 reads CASSVSSGRGDEKLFF. The CDR3 DNA follows: TGTGCCAGCAGCGTATCTTCAGGTCGCGGGGACGAAAAACTGTTTTTT.

This clonotype was detected many times. This rearrangement joins TRBV29-1 to TRBJ2-3; D is possibly TRBD1 (5 bases). This CDR3 comprises 12 residues. CDR1 SQVTM and CDR2 ANQGSEA come from the germline V gene. V was shortened by 6 bases and J by 6 bases, with 13 bases between the two germline ends. The CDR3: CSVDQGTDTQYF. CDR3 nucleotides: TGCAGCGTAGACCAGGGTACTGATACGCAGTATTTT.

This clonotype was seen a few times. V and J are TRBV5-1 and TRBJ1-4, with D hard to call. The V gene's germline CDR1 is SGHRS and CDR2 YFSETQ. Trimming stripped 0 bases from V and 4 bases from J, with 7 bases between. The CDR3 has 14 residues. The chain's CDR3 is CASSLDGYNEKLFF. The CDR3, as DNA: TGCGCCAGCAGCTTGGACGGATATAATGAAAAACTGTTTTTT.

This clonotype was found a few times. Given a much more abundant clone one base away, this may be a read error. The V and J genes are TRBV10-3 and TRBJ2-5, with 8 bases identical to TRBD2. Germline trimming cut 10 bases from V and 11 bases from J; bases unmatched to any gene: 18. This CDR3 has 14 residues. The germline V gene encodes CDR1 ENHRY and CDR2 SYGVKD. The CDR3 protein is CATRGIAGGYEQYF. Here the CDR3 DNA reads TGTGCCACCAGAGGCATTGCGGGGGGCTATGAGCAGTACTTC.

A note on this clonotype: This may come from a read error, since a much larger clone is one base off. The rearrangement joins TRBV10-2 to TRBJ2-4; the D call may be TRBD1 or TRBD2 (5 bases each). The CDR3 contains 16 residues. Germline CDR1 and CDR2: WSHSY and SAAADI. Trimming removed 8 bases at V and 4 bases at J, with 21 bases between. In DNA form, the CDR3 reads TGCGCCAGCGCGATAACAGTCAGGGAGAGAAAAAACATTCAGTACTTC. Amino acids: CASAITVRERKNIQYF.

This clonotype came up many times. The chain couples TRBV9 to TRBJ1-2; a weak D match, TRBD1 (5 bases). The CDR3 covers 15 residues. Trimming pared 0 bases from V and 2 bases from J, leaving 11 bases between. Per the germline V gene, CDR1 is SGDLS and CDR2 is YYNGEE. The CDR3 DNA follows: TGTGCCAGCAGCGTAGACGGCCAGGGCAACTATGGCTACACCTTC. Translated, it gives CASSVDGQGNYGYTF.

In its sample, this clonotype was seen many times. The V gene is TRBV12-3 or TRBV12-4, the J gene TRBJ1-2; TRBD1 aligns across 8 bases. The CDR3 is 15 amino acids. Trimming took 6 bases from V and 5 from J; bases not matched to a gene: 11. The CDR3 sequence is CASSRGQVLGYGYTF. The CDR3 nucleotides read TGTGCCAGCAGCCGGGGACAGGTGCTGGGGTATGGCTACACCTTC.

In DNA form, the CDR3 reads TGTGCCAGCAGCTTAGATCGAGCGGGCTGGGGGACCCAGTACTTC. This codes for CASSLDRAGWGTQYF. The chain joins TRBV7-2 to TRBJ2-5, with D possibly matching TRBD2 (6 bases). In germline, CDR1 is SGHTA, CDR2 FQGNSA. This CDR3 is built from 15 residues. V lost 1 base, J lost 7 bases, and 16 bases lay in between.

This clonotype was picked up many times. The chain combines TRBV6-2 or TRBV6-3 with TRBJ2-1; D uncertain. The CDR3 loop spans 16 amino acids. Trimming pared 2 bases from V and 0 bases from J, leaving 11 bases between. Germline V gene sequence: CDR1 MNHEY, CDR2 SVGEGT. CDR3 sequence: CASSYLTGSSYNEQFF. The CDR3 coding sequence is TGTGCCAGCAGTTACCTGACCGGCAGCTCCTACAATGAGCAGTTCTTC.